The 32 T cell receptor beta chains in this list originate from one sample, sequenced in a study of cytomegalovirus exposure and HLA in healthy donors. With 60 Vbeta and 13 Jbeta primers, the PCR was carried out. TCRdb keeps only in-frame clones here, not all; method: immunoSEQ multiplex PCR. Found here are 150,000 to 200,000 clones, around 82% of them singletons; the top ten hold under 15%. Sequencing input: PBMCs. The origin of the receptors is a woman between 50 and 59 years old in good health and CMV-seropositive.

This clone was picked up a small number of times. The chain employs TRBV4-2 and TRBJ2-3; D remains unclear. Per the germline V gene, CDR1 is LGHNA and CDR2 is YNFKEQ. The CDR3 spans 13 residues. V gave up 4 bases and J gave up 4 bases, with 9 bases separating them. The CDR3 nucleotides read TGTGCCAGCAGCCCCCTCAGGCCAGATACGCAGTATTTT. Protein: CASSPLRPDTQYF.

This clone was detected a few times. The CDR3 nucleotides are TGTGCCACCTCTAAAGGGGGCGCAACTAATGAAAAACTGTTTTTT. Protein product: CATSKGGATNEKLFF. The gene calls are TRBV19 and TRBJ1-4, with TRBD1 matching 7 bases. The J segment lost 0 bases and the V segment lost 10 bases, leaving 8 bases of the junction unmatched. CDR1 is LNHDA, CDR2 SQIVND, per germline (reference sequence). The length of the CDR3 is 15 residues.

This sequence joins TRBV19 and TRBJ2-5; 9 nucleotides line up with TRBD2. The V segment lost 0 bases and the J segment 8 bases; nucleotides outside the gene matches: 1. Germline V gene lookup returns CDR1 LNHDA and CDR2 SQIVND (reference sequence). The CDR3 is made up of 13 amino acids. CDR3 nucleotides: TGTGCCAGTAGTATAGATGGGACTAGCACCCAGTACTTC. Translating gives CASSIDGTSTQYF. Filled out from reference TRBV19 and TRBJ2-5, the complete variable domain reads DGGITQSPKYLFRKEGQNVTLSCEQNLNHDAMYWYRQDPGQGLRLIYYSQIVNDFQKGDIAEGYSVSREKKESFPLTVTSAQKNPTAFYLCASSIDGTSTQYFGPGTRLLVL.

The table lists this clone with a count of one. The chain joins TRBV2 to TRBJ1-4; D ambiguous. The CDR3 covers 15 residues. CDR1 is SNHLY and CDR2 is FYNNEI in the germline V gene. Trimming pared 6 bases from V and 6 bases from J, leaving 17 bases between. CDR3 sequence (DNA): TGTGCCAGCAGGAACGACCCGGGGTGGTATGAAAAACTGTTTTTT. It specifies CASRNDPGWYEKLFF.

The chain combines TRBV5-1 with TRBJ1-4, with D uncertain. This CDR3 contains 17 residues. Germline V gene sequence: CDR1 SGHRS, CDR2 YFSETQ. V lost 4 bases and J lost 5, with 21 bases in between. CDR3 region: CASSPRKYGRENEKLFF. The CDR3 nucleotides read TGCGCCAGCAGCCCCCGTAAGTATGGACGGGAGAATGAAAAACTGTTTTTT.

The chain carries TRBV5-1 and TRBJ1-4; D not resolved. Trimming left V 1 base short and J 0 bases short, with 4 bases between. Looked up from germline, CDR1 is SGHRS and CDR2 is YFSETQ. The CDR3 is made up of 14 amino acids. CDR3 loop: CASSLWPTNEKLFF. The CDR3 bases are TGCGCCAGCAGCTTGTGGCCAACTAATGAAAAACTGTTTTTT.

The chain recombines TRBV6-4 with TRBJ2-1, with D unclear. Germline CDR1 is MRHNA and CDR2 is SNTAGT. The CDR3 loop spans 13 amino acids. V was cut by 3 bases and J by 5 bases, with 8 bases left in between. The DNA of the CDR3 is TGTGCCAGCAGTGAATCCCCTAACAATGAGCAGTTCTTC. It translates to CASSESPNNEQFF.

The gene calls are TRBV29-1 and TRBJ2-3; no clear D. The germline V gene has CDR1 SQVTM and CDR2 ANQGSEA. The ends were cut back, 4 bases at V and 2 bases at J, with 7 bases in the middle. This CDR3 is 12 amino acids long. CDR3 DNA sequence: TGCAGCGTTGGCCAGTCCACAGATACGCAGTATTTT. Residues: CSVGQSTDTQYF.

V and J are TRBV11-1 and TRBJ2-2; TRBD2 matches 8 bases. This CDR3 contains 15 residues. The germline CDR1 and CDR2 sequences are SGHAT and FQDESV (reference sequence). Trimming removed 5 bases from V and 5 bases from J; junction bases left unmatched: 7. DNA for the CDR3: TGTGCCAGCAGCCCCGGGGGGGGAAGGACCGGGGAGCTGTTTTTT. Amino acid sequence: CASSPGGGRTGELFF.

In this sample, this clone turned up once. The V and J genes are TRBV19 and TRBJ2-3; 12 bases line up with TRBD1. Germline lookup yields CDR1 LNHDA and CDR2 SQIVND (reference sequence). The V and J ends lost 6 bases and 7 bases, in that order; junction bases with no gene match: 8. This CDR3 has 15 residues. The CDR3 DNA is TGTGCCAGTAGCCCTGGGACAGGGGGCGCAAATACGCAGTATTTT. Its translation: CASSPGTGGANTQYF.

The chain has TRBV6-1 and TRBJ1-6; 8 bases align to TRBD1. Germline assignment: CDR1 MNHNS and CDR2 SASEGT. With 1 base clipped from V and 7 bases from J, the junction kept 3 bases outside the gene matches. The CDR3 totals 15 residues. In DNA, the CDR3 is TGTGCCAGCAGTGAAGGAGGGGACAGGAATTCACCCCTCCACTTT. Its protein is CASSEGGDRNSPLHF.

Of note for this clone: Sequence at one end of the junction differs from germline and may be a read error. J is TRBJ1-3 and V is TRBV2; TRBD1 agrees at 7 bases. Per germline, CDR1 SNHLY and CDR2 FYNNEI. CDR3 size: 12 residues. The CDR3: CASSEDRMRVGW. Here the CDR3 DNA reads TGTGCCAGCAGTGAGGACAGGATGAGAGTAGGATGG. Full variable domain (missing parts from reference TRBV2 and TRBJ1-3): EPEVTQTPSHQVTQMGQEVILRCVPISNHLYFYWYRQILGQKVEFLVSFYNNEISEKSEIFDDQFSVERPDGSNFTLKIRSTKLEDSAMYFCASSEDRMRVGWGEGSWLTVV.

This clone has just one count. The rearrangement uses TRBV4-1 and TRBJ2-3; 12 nucleotides line up with TRBD1. Germline-derived CDR1 and CDR2 are MGHRA and YSYEKL. V lost 6 bases to trimming and J lost 6 bases; unmatched junction nucleotides: 10. The CDR3 runs to 16 residues. The CDR3 nucleotides are TGCGCCAGCAGAAAGTCCCGGGACAGGGGGCTGGATACGCAGTATTTT. Translation: CASRKSRDRGLDTQYF.

The V and J genes are TRBV14 and TRBJ2-7; D unclear. Trimming removed 3 bases from V and 2 bases from J, with 8 bases in between. CDR1 SGHDN and CDR2 FVKESK come from the germline V gene. The CDR3 is 13 residues long. CDR3: CASSQAVTYEQYF. The CDR3 nucleotides read TGTGCCAGCAGCCAGGCGGTTACCTACGAGCAGTACTTC.

This sequence joins TRBV5-1 and TRBJ1-1, with 8 nucleotides matching TRBD1. Trimming at V came to 4 bases and at J to 0 bases, leaving 8 bases not matched to a gene. Germline CDR1 is SGHRS and CDR2 is YFSETQ. The CDR3 consists of 16 residues. In DNA form, the CDR3 reads TGCGCCAGCAGCGCTTCGACAGGGGCTATGAACACTGAAGCTTTCTTT. Translated, it gives CASSASTGAMNTEAFF.

The chain recombines TRBV7-9 with TRBJ2-1, with a possible D match to TRBD1 (5 bases). Germline V lookup: CDR1 SEHNR, CDR2 FQNEAQ (reference sequence). Trimming removed 6 bases from V and 4 bases from J, with 16 bases in between. There are 15 residues in the CDR3. CDR3 loop: CASSQRQGPYNEQFF. The CDR3 nucleotides are TGTGCCAGCAGTCAACGGCAGGGTCCTTACAATGAGCAGTTCTTC.

This clone was seen more than once but under ten times. This sequence joins TRBV5-1 and TRBJ2-1; 7 bases line up with TRBD2. V gave up 3 bases and J gave up 5 bases; unmatched junction bases: 11. The V gene's germline CDR1 is SGHRS and CDR2 YFSETQ. This CDR3 is built from 16 residues. DNA for the CDR3: TGCGCCAGCAGCTGGGGCCTCCTAGCGGTGGACAATGAGCAGTTCTTC. It is translated as CASSWGLLAVDNEQFF.

V usage is TRBV6-1 and J usage is TRBJ2-7, with TRBD2 matching over 9 bases. Germline CDR1 is MNHNS and CDR2 is SASEGT. The CDR3 is 12 residues long. J gave up 5 bases and V 10 bases, and 6 bases lay outside the gene matches. CDR3 loop: CATRGGSNEQYF. Here the CDR3 DNA reads TGTGCCACGCGGGGGGGAAGTAACGAGCAGTACTTC.

The CDR3 region is CASSAIKGITEAFF. The CDR3 coding sequence is TGTGCCAGCAGTGCCATAAAGGGGATCACTGAAGCTTTCTTT. This chain uses TRBV2 with TRBJ1-1, with D tentatively TRBD1 (5 bases). The length of the CDR3 is 14 residues. The germline V and J ends were trimmed by 4 bases and 4 bases, with 13 bases remaining between them. Germline values: CDR1 SNHLY, CDR2 FYNNEI.

This clone was observed once. The chain joins TRBV6-1 to TRBJ1-2; 9 nucleotides agree with TRBD1. V lost 5 bases to trimming and J lost 3 bases; unmatched junction nucleotides: 7. In germline, CDR1 is MNHNS, CDR2 SASEGT. The CDR3 contains 15 residues. The CDR3 is CASSSATGGHYGYTF. Here the CDR3 DNA reads TGTGCCAGCAGTTCCGCGACAGGGGGACACTATGGCTACACCTTC.

V gene TRBV2 combines with J gene TRBJ2-3; 9 bases line up with TRBD2. Germline V gives CDR1 SNHLY, CDR2 FYNNEI. The CDR3 has 16 amino acids. J lost 4 bases, V lost 2 bases, and 7 bases had no gene match. This chain's CDR3 is CASSERGLANADTQYF. The CDR3 bases are TGTGCCAGCAGTGAACGGGGACTAGCTAACGCAGATACGCAGTATTTT.

The V gene is TRBV6-6, the J gene TRBJ1-4, with 10 positions matching TRBD1. From germline, CDR1 is MNHNY and CDR2 SVGAGI (reference sequence). V lost 6 bases to trimming and J lost 8 bases; unmatched junction nucleotides: 6. This CDR3 is built from 14 residues. The CDR3 spells CASSRQGAEEKLFF. The CDR3, as DNA: TGTGCCAGCAGCCGACAGGGGGCGGAGGAAAAACTGTTTTTT.

The V and J genes are TRBV9 and TRBJ1-4; 8 nucleotides agree with TRBD1. The CDR3 runs 14 residues. Looked up from germline, CDR1 is SGDLS and CDR2 is YYNGEE. J gave up 7 bases and V 3 bases, and 5 bases lay outside the gene matches. The CDR3 protein is CASSETGVPEKLFF. In DNA, the CDR3 is TGTGCCAGCAGCGAGACAGGGGTTCCTGAAAAACTGTTTTTT.

The J gene is TRBJ1-2, the V gene TRBV4-1, with 8 positions matching TRBD1. V trimming: 3 bases; J trimming: 3 bases; junction bases outside the gene matches: 9. Germline V CDR1 and CDR2: MGHRA, YSYEKL. This CDR3 has 16 residues. The CDR3, as DNA: TGCGCCAGCAGCCATCCACTGGCAGGGGGCGACTATGGCTACACCTTC. Protein product: CASSHPLAGGDYGYTF.

The chain joins TRBV6-5 to TRBJ2-5; perhaps TRBD1 as D (6 bases). This CDR3 spans 13 amino acids. V was shortened by 6 bases and J by 4 bases, with 12 bases between the two germline ends. CDR1 and CDR2 from the germline V gene are MNHEY and SVGAGI. CDR3 in DNA: TGTGCCAGCAGGCAAGGGGGTGGAGAGACCCAGTACTTC. Translation gives CASRQGGGETQYF.

This rearrangement joins TRBV18 to TRBJ1-1; tentatively, D is TRBD1 (6 bases). Germline V gives CDR1 KGHSH, CDR2 LQKENI. CDR3 length: 16 amino acids. V lost 3 bases to trimming and J lost 0 bases, with 14 bases between them. CDR3 amino acids: CASSPRTDPLNTEAFF. In nucleotides, the CDR3 is TGTGCCAGCTCACCCCGGACAGATCCACTGAACACTGAAGCTTTCTTT.

This chain joins TRBV6-6 and TRBJ2-7; a possible D gene is TRBD2 (5 bases). Germline V gives CDR1 MNHNY, CDR2 SVGAGI (reference sequence). V dropped 2 bases and J dropped 3 bases, with 14 bases sitting between them. The CDR3 is made up of 15 amino acids. The CDR3 region has the DNA TGTGCCAGCAGTTACCCCTCCGGACTGAACTACGAGCAGTACTTC. Its translation: CASSYPSGLNYEQYF.

CDR3: CASSVGGQGANTGELFF. The CDR3 coding sequence is TGTGCCAGCAGCGTAGGGGGACAGGGGGCGAACACCGGGGAGCTGTTTTTT. The chain couples TRBV9 to TRBJ2-2, with 11 bases aligning to TRBD1. Germline CDR1 reads SGDLS; CDR2 reads YYNGEE. CDR3 length: 17 amino acids. V shed 0 bases, J shed 0 bases, and the junction held 1 base outside the gene matches.

The chain uses TRBV5-8 and TRBJ2-1; the match to TRBD1 covers 7 bases. The CDR3 covers 14 residues. Trimming cost V 0 bases and J 6 bases; bases outside gene matches: 3. Germline V gene lookup returns CDR1 SGHTS and CDR2 YDEGEE. In nucleotides, the CDR3 is TGTGCCAGCAGCTTGGACAGGGGCGGCAATGAGCAGTTCTTC. This sequence encodes CASSLDRGGNEQFF. The entire variable domain, with the rest obtained from reference TRBV5-8 and TRBJ2-1, is as follows: EAGVTQSPTHLIKTRGQQATLRCSPISGHTSVYWYQQALGLGLQFLLWYDEGEERNRGNFPPRFSGRQFPNYSSELNVNALELEDSALYLCASSLDRGGNEQFFGPGTRLTVL.

This chain joins TRBV18 and TRBJ1-5, with a possible D match to TRBD1 (6 bases). The CDR3 runs to 16 residues. From germline, CDR1 is KGHSH and CDR2 LQKENI. The germline V and J ends were trimmed by 3 bases and 4 bases, with 16 bases remaining between them. This chain's CDR3 is CASSPLGGRQNQPQHF. CDR3 bases: TGTGCCAGCTCACCCCTCGGGGGGCGTCAAAATCAGCCCCAGCATTTT. The full variable domain, in which reference TRBV18 and TRBJ1-5 provide the parts outside the CDR3, is NAGVMQNPRHLVRRRGQEARLRCSPMKGHSHVYWYRQLPEEGLKFMVYLQKENIIDESGMPKERFSAEFPKEGPSILRIQQVVRGDSAAYFCASSPLGGRQNQPQHFGDGTRLSIL.

The rearrangement links TRBV10-3 to TRBJ1-2; D is undetermined. The CDR3 extends over 16 amino acids. V dropped 0 bases and J dropped 0 bases, with 11 bases sitting between them. Germline V gene data show CDR1 as ENHRY and CDR2 as SYGVKD. In DNA, the CDR3 is TGTGCCATCAGTGAGTCGAGGTCGGGAGCTAACTATGGCTACACCTTC. Amino acids: CAISESRSGANYGYTF.

V usage is TRBV15 and J usage is TRBJ2-7; D is unresolved. CDR1 and CDR2 (germline): LNHNV, YYDKDF (reference sequence). The V and J ends lost 0 bases and 2 bases respectively, with 5 bases between them. The CDR3 length is 13 residues. CDR3 protein: CATSRDYPYEQYF. The CDR3 DNA is TGTGCCACCAGCAGAGATTATCCCTACGAGCAGTACTTC.